This TCR beta chain was found in a study of shared clonotypes between healthy human individuals. CD45RA+ naive and CD45RA-negative memory subsets were separated from CD4+ cells. Per the original methods: Sequence data from immunoSEQ were junction-only and lacked quality scores; consequently, filtering differed. Libraries were prepared by immunoSEQ multiplex PCR; TCRdb keeps only in-frame clonotypes and omits some of them. V and J calls and clone size are copied from that table; D and trimming were computed from the DNA. The data show roughly 500,000 clones, with 95% to 97% seen just once and around 0.066% held by the top ten. Material for sequencing was naive CD4+ T cells sorted from blood. Subset reported: CD45RA+ positively selected. The clonotype was recovered from a woman aged 25-40 years in good health.

CDR3 sequence: CASSQDTPGLYGYTF. CDR3 bases: TGTGCCAGCAGCCAAGATACCCCAGGTCTCTATGGCTACACCTTC. The genes are TRBV14 and TRBJ1-2; D gene uncertain. Trimming removed 0 bases from V and 4 bases from J, with 12 bases in between. Germline CDR1 is SGHDN and CDR2 is FVKESK. The CDR3 sequence is 15 residues long. Based on the CDR3 plus reference TRBV14 and TRBJ1-2, the full variable domain is EAGVTQFPSHSVIEKGQTVTLRCDPISGHDNLYWYRRVMGKEIKFLLHFVKESKQDESGMPNNRFLAERTGGTYSTLKVQPAELEDSGVYFCASSQDTPGLYGYTFGSGTRLTVV.